Sequencing of this TCR beta chain was carried out in a study of blood T cell repertoires in COVID-19. TCRdb's copy holds only in-frame clones and misses some; the assay was immunoSEQ multiplex PCR. Of fewer than 450,000 clones in the sample, 88% were seen once. The trim removed 6 bases at V and 7 bases at J, leaving 7 bases unmatched. CDR1 SGHVS and CDR2 FQNEAQ come from the germline V gene. This CDR3 comprises 14 residues. This receptor was taken from a woman aged 40 to 50 with acute COVID-19. The chain links TRBV7-8 to TRBJ1-5, with 9 bases matching TRBD1. Sequenced material: PBMCs or T cells enriched from blood (not recorded which). The CDR3 reads CASSSRQGGQPQHF. The CDR3 coding sequence is TGTGCCAGCAGTTCTCGACAGGGGGGCCAGCCCCAGCATTTT.